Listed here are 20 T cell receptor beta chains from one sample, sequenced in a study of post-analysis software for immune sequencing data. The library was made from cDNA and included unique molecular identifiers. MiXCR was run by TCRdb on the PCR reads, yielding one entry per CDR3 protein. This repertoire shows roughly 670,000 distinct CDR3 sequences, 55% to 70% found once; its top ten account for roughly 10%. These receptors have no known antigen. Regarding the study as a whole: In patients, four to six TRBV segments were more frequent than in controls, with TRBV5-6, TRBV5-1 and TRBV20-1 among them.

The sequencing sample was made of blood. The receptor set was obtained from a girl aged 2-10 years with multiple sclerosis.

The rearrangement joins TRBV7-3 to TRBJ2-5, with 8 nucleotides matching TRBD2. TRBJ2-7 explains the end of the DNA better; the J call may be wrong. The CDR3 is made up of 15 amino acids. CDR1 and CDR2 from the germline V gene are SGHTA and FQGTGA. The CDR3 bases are TGTGCCAGCAGCTTACGGGGGGGAGGGACCTACGAGCAGTACTTC. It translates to CASSLRGGGTYEQYF.

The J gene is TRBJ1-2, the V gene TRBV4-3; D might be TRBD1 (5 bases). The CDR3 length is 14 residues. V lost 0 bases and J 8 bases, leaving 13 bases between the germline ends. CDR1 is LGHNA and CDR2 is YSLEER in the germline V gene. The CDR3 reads CASSQDIQGMGYTF. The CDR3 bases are TGCGCCAGCAGCCAAGATATTCAGGGAATGGGCTACACCTTC.

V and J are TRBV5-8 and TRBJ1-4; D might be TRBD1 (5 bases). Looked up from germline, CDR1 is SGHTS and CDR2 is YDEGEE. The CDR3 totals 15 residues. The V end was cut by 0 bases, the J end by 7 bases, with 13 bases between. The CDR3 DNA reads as TGTGCCAGCAGCTTGGAGGGCAGAGGGGCTGAAAAACTGTTTTTT. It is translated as CASSLEGRGAEKLFF.

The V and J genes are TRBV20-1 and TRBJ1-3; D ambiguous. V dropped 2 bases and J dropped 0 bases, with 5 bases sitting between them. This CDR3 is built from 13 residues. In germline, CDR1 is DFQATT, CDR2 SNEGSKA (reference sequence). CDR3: CSARSGSGNTIYF. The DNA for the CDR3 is TGCAGTGCTAGATCGGGCTCTGGAAACACCATATATTTT.

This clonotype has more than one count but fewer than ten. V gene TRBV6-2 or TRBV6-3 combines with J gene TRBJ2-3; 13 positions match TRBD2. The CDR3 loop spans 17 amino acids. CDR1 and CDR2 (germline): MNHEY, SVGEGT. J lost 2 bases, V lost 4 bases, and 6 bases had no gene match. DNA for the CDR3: TGTGCCAGCAGTTCCTGGACTAGCGGGGGCCCCACAGATACGCAGTATTTT. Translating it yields CASSSWTSGGPTDTQYF.

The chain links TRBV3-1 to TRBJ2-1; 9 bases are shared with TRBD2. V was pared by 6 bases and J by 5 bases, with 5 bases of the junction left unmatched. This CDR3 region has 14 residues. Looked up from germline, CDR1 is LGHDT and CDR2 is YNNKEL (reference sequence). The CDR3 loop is CASSETSGDNEQFF. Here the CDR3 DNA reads TGTGCCAGCAGTGAGACTAGCGGAGACAATGAGCAGTTCTTC.

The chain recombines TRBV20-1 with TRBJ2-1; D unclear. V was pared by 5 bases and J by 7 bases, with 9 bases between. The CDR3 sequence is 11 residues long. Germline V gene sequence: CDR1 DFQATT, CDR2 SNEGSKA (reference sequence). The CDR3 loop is CSAPQWNEQFF. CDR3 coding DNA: TGCAGTGCTCCCCAGTGGAATGAGCAGTTCTTC.

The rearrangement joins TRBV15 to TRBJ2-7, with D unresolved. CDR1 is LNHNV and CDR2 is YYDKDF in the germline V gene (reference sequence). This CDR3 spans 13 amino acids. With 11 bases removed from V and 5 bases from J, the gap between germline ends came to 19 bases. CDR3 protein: CALRKVPRDEQYF. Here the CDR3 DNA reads TGTGCCCTCAGGAAGGTGCCTAGGGACGAGCAGTACTTC.

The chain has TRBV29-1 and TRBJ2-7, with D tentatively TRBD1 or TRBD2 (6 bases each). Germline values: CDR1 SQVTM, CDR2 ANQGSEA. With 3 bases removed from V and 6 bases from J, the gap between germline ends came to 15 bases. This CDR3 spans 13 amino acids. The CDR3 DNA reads TGCAGCGTTGAGTTAGGGGGGCTAGGCGAGCAGTACTTC. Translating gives CSVELGGLGEQYF.

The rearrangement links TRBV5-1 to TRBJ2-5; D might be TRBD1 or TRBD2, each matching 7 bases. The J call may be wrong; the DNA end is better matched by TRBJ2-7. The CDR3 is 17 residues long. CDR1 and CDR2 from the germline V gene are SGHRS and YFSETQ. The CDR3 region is CASSSTRQGGDSYEQYF. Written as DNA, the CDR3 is TGCGCCAGCAGCTCCACCCGACAGGGAGGGGATTCGTACGAGCAGTACTTC.

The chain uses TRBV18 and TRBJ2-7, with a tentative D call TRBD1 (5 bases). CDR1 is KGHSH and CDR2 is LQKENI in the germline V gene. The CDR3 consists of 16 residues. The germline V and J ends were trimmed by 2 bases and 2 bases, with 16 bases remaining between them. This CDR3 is CASSPEGVGKPYEQYF. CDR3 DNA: TGTGCCAGCTCACCAGAAGGGGTAGGGAAGCCCTACGAGCAGTACTTC.

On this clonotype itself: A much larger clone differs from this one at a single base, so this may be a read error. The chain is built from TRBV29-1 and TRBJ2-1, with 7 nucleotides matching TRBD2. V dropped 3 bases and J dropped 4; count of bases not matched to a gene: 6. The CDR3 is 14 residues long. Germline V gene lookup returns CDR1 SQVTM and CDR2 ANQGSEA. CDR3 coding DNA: TGCAGCGTTGAGGGGGGGTCGCTGTACAATGAGCAGTTCTTC. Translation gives CSVEGGSLYNEQFF.

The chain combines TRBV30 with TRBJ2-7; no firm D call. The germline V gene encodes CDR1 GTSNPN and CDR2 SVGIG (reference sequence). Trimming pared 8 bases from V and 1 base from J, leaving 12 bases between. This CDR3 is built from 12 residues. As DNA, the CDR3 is TGTGCCCCCGAAACGCTTTCCTACGAGCAGTACTTC. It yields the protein CAPETLSYEQYF.

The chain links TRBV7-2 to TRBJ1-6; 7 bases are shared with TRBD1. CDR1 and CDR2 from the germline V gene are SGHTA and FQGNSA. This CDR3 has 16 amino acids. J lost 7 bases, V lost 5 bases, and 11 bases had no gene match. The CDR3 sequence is CASSISDRLGNSPLHF. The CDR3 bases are TGTGCCAGCAGCATTTCGGACAGGCTTGGGAATTCACCCCTCCACTTT.

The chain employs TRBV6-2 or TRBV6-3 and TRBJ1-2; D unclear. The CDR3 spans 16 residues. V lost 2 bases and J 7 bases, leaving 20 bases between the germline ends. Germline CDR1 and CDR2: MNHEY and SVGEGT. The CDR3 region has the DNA TGTGCCAGCAGTTACACTTCGTCCGGGATCCCCTCTGGCTACACCTTC. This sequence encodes CASSYTSSGIPSGYTF.

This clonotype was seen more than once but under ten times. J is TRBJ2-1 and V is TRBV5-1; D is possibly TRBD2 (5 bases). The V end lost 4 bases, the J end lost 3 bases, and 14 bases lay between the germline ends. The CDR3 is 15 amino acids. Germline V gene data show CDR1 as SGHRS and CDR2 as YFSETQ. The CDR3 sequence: CASSPAGGGYNEQFF. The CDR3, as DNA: TGCGCCAGCAGCCCTGCGGGTGGCGGCTACAATGAGCAGTTCTTC.

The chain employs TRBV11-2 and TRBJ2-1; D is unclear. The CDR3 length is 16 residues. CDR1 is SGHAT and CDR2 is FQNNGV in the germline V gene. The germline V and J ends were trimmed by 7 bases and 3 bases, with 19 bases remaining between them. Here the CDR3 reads CASTSYRVGVYNEQFF. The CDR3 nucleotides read TGTGCCAGCACCTCTTACCGAGTCGGCGTCTACAATGAGCAGTTCTTC.

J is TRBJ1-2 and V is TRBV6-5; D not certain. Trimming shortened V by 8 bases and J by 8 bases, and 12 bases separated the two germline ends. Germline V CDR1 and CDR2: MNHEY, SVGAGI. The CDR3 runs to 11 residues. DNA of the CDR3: TGTGCCAGCGGCAGGACCGGCGGCTACACCTTC. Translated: CASGRTGGYTF.

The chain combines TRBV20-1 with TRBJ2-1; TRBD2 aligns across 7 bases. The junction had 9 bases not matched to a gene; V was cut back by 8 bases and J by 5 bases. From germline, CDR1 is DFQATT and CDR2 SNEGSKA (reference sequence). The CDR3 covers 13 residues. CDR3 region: CSLLADHHNEQFF. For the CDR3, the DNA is TGCAGTCTCCTAGCGGACCACCACAATGAGCAGTTCTTC.

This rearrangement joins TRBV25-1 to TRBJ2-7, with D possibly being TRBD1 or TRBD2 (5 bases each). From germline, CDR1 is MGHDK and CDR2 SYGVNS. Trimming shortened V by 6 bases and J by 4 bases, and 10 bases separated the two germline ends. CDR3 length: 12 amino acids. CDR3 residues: CASSVEGYEQYF. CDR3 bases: TGTGCCAGCAGCGTCGAGGGGTACGAGCAGTACTTC.